Listed here are 3 T cell receptor beta chains from one sample, sequenced in a study of blood T cell repertoires in COVID-19. Sequencing used immunoSEQ multiplex PCR; TCRdb keeps in-frame clones, though not all of them. The profile shows over 95,000 clones, more than 70% of them singletons. What was sequenced was peripheral blood. These receptors were obtained from a woman in her 70s who had recovered from COVID-19.

The genes are TRBV24-1 and TRBJ1-5; D is uncertain. The V and J ends lost 3 bases and 9 bases respectively, with 17 bases between them. CDR1 is KGHDR and CDR2 is SFDVKD in the germline V gene. The CDR3 spans 15 residues. CDR3 loop: CATSDPSGPIGPQHF. The CDR3 DNA reads TGTGCCACCAGTGATCCCTCGGGTCCGATAGGGCCCCAGCATTTT.

The V gene is TRBV4-2, the J gene TRBJ2-2, with 7 bases lining up with TRBD2. From germline, CDR1 is LGHNA and CDR2 YNFKEQ. The CDR3 is made up of 15 amino acids. The V and J ends lost 0 bases and 7 bases, in that order; junction bases with no gene match: 5. The DNA for the CDR3 is TGTGCCAGCAGCCAAGATCGGGAGGTTGGCGGGGAGCTGTTTTTT. It translates to CASSQDREVGGELFF.

V and J are TRBV12-3 or TRBV12-4 and TRBJ2-4; D is unresolved. V gave up 5 bases and J gave up 8 bases, with 7 bases separating them. This CDR3 region has 11 residues. This CDR3 reads CASSLADIQYF. CDR3 DNA sequence: TGTGCCAGCAGTCTCGCGGACATTCAGTACTTC.